This T cell receptor beta chain appears in the sequencing data of a study of CD8 T cells in ankylosing spondylitis. Study-wide results and caveats: A TCR beta motif of eight or nine highly homologous variants seemed to mark ankylosing spondylitis blood. The authors reported significant enrichment of disease-linked clones in matched ankylosing spondylitis synovial fluid.

As the method for making TCR beta libraries, quantitative 5'-RACE with molecular barcodes was used. One entry per CDR3 protein results from TCRdb running MiXCR on the 5' RACE reads. The table includes around 340,000 distinct CDR3 sequences, roughly 15% detected once. Regarding this clonotype: Its antigen is not identified.

Germline V gene sequence: CDR1 MNHEY, CDR2 SMNVEV (reference sequence). V shed 3 bases, J shed 4 bases, and the junction held 3 bases outside the gene matches. The CDR3 length is 15 residues. The J gene is TRBJ2-6, the V gene TRBV27; 7 bases are shared with TRBD1. The sample was blood, either unsorted or a sorted T cell fraction (not recorded which). The clonotype was recovered from a male donor with ankylosing spondylitis or in good health (not recorded which). CDR3 region: CASSFRGQGANVLTF. Here the CDR3 DNA reads TGTGCCAGCAGTTTTAGGGGGCAGGGGGCCAACGTCCTGACTTTC.